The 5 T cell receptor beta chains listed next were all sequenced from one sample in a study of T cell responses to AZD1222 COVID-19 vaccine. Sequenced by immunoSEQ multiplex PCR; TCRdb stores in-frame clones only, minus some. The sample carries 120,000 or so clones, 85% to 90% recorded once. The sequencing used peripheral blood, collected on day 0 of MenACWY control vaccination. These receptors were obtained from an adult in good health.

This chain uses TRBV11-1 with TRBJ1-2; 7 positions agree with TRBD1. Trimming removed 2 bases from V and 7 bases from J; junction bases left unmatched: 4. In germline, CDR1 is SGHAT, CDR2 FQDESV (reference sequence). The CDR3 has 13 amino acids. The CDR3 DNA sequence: TGTGCCAGCAGCTTATATGGGACAGTTGGCTACACCTTC. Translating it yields CASSLYGTVGYTF. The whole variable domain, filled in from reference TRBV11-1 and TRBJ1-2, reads EAEVAQSPRYKITEKSQAVAFWCDPISGHATLYWYRQILGQGPELLVQFQDESVVDDSQLPKDRFSAERLKGVDSTLKIQPAELGDSAMYLCASSLYGTVGYTFGSGTRLTVV.

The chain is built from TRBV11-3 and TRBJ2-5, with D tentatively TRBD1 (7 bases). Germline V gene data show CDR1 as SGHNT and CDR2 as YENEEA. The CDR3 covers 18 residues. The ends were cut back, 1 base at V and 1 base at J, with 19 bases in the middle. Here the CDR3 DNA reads TGTGCCAGCAGCTTAGGAGGGGGCGGGGTTGAGGTCCAAGAGACCCAGTACTTC. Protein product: CASSLGGGGVEVQETQYF.

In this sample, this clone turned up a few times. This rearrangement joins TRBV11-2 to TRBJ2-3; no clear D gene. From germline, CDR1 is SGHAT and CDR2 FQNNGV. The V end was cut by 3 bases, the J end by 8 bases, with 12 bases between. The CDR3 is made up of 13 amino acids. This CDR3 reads CASSFVLSATQYF. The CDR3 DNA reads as TGTGCCAGCAGCTTCGTCCTTTCGGCTACGCAGTATTTT.

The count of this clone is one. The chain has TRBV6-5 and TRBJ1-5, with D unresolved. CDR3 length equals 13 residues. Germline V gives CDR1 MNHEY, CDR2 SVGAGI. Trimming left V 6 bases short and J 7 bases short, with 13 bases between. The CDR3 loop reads CASSPTLVQPQHF. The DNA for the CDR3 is TGTGCCAGCAGCCCGACATTAGTCCAGCCCCAGCATTTT.

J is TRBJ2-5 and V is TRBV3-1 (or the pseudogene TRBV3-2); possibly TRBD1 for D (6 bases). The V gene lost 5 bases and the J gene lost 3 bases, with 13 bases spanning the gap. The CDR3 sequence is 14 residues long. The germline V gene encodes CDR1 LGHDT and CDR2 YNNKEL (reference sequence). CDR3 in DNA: TGTGCCAGCAGCTCACTCAGGGGTGAAGAGACCCAGTACTTC. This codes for CASSSLRGEETQYF.